This T cell receptor beta chain was sequenced for a study of cytotoxic CD8 clonotypes in ibrutinib-treated CLL. This table comes from immunoSEQ multiplex PCR, and its TCRdb copy is limited to in-frame clones, with some not included. This repertoire shows about 140,000 clones, less than 95% found once; its top ten account for 11%. Remarks on this clone: The antigen is not known.

General study points: Clonality climbed at ibrutinib response, then dropped toward baseline at progression.

Trimming at V came to 4 bases and at J to 6 bases, leaving 5 bases not matched to a gene. The CDR3 is 15 residues long. Germline V CDR1 and CDR2: ENHRY, SYGVKD. The TCR sequence derives from a human donor with chronic lymphocytic leukemia. The chain links TRBV10-3 to TRBJ2-3; 12 nucleotides line up with TRBD2. The sample consisted of PBMCs, taken after 12 months of ibrutinib treatment. CDR3 nucleotide sequence: TGTGCCATCAGTGGGACTAGCGGGGCGGGGGATACGCAGTATTTT. It translates to CAISGTSGAGDTQYF.